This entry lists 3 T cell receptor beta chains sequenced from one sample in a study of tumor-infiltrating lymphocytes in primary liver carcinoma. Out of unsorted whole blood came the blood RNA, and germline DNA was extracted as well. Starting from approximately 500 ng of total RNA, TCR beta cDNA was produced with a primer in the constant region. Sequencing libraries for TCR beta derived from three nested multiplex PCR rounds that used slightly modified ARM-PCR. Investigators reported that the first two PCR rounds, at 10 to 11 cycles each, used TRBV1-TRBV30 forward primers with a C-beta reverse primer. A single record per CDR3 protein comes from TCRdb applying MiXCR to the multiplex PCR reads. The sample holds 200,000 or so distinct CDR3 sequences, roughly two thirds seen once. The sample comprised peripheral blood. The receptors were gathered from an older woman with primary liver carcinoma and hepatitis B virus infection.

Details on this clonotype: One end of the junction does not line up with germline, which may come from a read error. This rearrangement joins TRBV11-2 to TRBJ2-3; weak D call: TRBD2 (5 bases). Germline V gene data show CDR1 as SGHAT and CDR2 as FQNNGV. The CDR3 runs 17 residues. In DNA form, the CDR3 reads TGTGCCTGCAGCTTAGTGGGAGTAGCAACTAGCACAGATACGCAGTATTTT. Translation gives CACSLVGVATSTDTQYF. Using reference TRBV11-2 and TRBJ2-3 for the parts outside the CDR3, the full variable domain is EAGVAQSPRYKIIEKRQSVAFWCNPISGHATLYWYQQILGQGPKLLIQFQNNGVVDDSQLPKDRFSAERLKGVDSTLKIQPAKLEDSAVYLCACSLVGVATSTDTQYFGPGTRLTVL.

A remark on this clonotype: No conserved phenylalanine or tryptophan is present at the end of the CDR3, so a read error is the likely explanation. CDR3 bases: TGCAGCGTTGAACTAGCGGGGTACAATGAGCAGTTCCTC. It codes for CSVELAGYNEQFL. This chain joins TRBV29-1 and TRBJ2-1; the match to TRBD2 covers 9 bases. The J segment lost 4 bases and the V segment lost 2 bases, leaving 0 bases of the junction unmatched. The CDR3 has 13 residues. Germline V gene sequence: CDR1 SQVTM, CDR2 ANQGSEA.

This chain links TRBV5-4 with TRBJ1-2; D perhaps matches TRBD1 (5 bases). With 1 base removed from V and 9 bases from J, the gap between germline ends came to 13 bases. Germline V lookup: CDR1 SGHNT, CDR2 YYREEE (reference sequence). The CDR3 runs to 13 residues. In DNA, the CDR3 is TGTGCCAGCAGCTTGAGAATAGGGGATAGCTACACCTTC. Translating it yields CASSLRIGDSYTF. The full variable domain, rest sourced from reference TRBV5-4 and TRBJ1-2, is ETGVTQSPTHLIKTRGQQVTLRCSSQSGHNTVSWYQQALGQGPQFIFQYYREEENGRGNFPPRFSGLQFPNYSSELNVNALELDDSALYLCASSLRIGDSYTFGSGTRLTVV.